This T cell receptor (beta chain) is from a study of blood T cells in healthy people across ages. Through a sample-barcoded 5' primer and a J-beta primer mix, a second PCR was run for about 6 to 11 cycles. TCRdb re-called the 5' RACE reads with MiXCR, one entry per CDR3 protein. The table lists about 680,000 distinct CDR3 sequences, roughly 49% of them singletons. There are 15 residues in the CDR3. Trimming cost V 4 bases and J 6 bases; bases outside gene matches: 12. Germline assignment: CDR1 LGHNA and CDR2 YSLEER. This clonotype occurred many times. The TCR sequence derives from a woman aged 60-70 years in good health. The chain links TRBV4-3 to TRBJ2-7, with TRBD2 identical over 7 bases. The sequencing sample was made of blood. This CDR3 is CASSLDPGEGSEQYF. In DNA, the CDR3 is TGCGCCAGCAGCCTCGACCCCGGGGAGGGATCCGAGCAGTACTTC.